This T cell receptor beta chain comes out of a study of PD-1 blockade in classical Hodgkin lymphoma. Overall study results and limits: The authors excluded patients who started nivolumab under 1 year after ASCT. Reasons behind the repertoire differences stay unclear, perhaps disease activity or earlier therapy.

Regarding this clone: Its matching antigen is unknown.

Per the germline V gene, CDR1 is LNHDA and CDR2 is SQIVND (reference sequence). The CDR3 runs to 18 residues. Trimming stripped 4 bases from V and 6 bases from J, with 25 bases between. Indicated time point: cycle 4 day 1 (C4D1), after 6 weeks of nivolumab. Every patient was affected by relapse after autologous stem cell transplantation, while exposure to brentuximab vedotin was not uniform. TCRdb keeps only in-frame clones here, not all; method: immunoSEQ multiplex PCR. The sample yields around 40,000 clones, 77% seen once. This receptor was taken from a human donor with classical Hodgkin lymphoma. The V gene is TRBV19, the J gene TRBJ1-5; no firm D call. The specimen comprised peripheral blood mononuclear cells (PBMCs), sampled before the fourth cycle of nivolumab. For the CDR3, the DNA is TGTGCCAGTAGTAGCCCCCACCAAGTGCTCGGAGGCCGTCAGCCCCAGCATTTT. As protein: CASSSPHQVLGGRQPQHF.